The TCR beta chain described here comes from a study of blood T cell repertoires in COVID-19. Overall study context: Sites in the United States, Italy and Spain provided acute and convalescent COVID-19 samples. T cells, B-cell-depleted T cells, or PBMCs supplied cDNA or gDNA.

Cohort 3 recovered donors had two negative PCRs, clearance, or symptom resolution. Profiling relied on immunoSEQ multiplex PCR, and the TCRdb table lists in-frame clones only, not all of them. The table records a few hundred thousand clones, approximately 84% of them present only once. The sequence derives from a woman under 40 who had recovered from COVID-19. Source material: PBMCs or T cells enriched from blood (not recorded which).

In DNA, the CDR3 is TGTGCCAGCAGTCGCACAGGCCATGAGCAGTTCTTC. Translated, it gives CASSRTGHEQFF. This chain connects TRBV27 to TRBJ2-1; maybe TRBD1 (5 bases). The CDR3 extends over 12 amino acids. Germline V gives CDR1 MNHEY, CDR2 SMNVEV (reference sequence). The ends were cut back, 5 bases at V and 8 bases at J, with 10 bases in the middle.